These 15 T cell receptor beta chains were all obtained from the same sample, sequenced in a study of blood T cell repertoires in COVID-19. TCRdb keeps only in-frame clones here, not all; method: immunoSEQ multiplex PCR. Of 110,000 or so clones listed, about 87% are singletons. Sequencing was carried out using peripheral blood. These receptors were collected from a woman between 50 and 59 years old with acute or convalescent COVID-19.

V usage is TRBV5-6 and J usage is TRBJ2-7, with TRBD1 identical over 7 bases. The CDR3 is made up of 16 amino acids. The ends lost 0 bases at V and 3 bases at J; junction bases unmatched: 9. CDR1 SGHDT and CDR2 YYEEEE come from the germline V gene. Written as DNA, the CDR3 is TGTGCCAGCAGCTTGGCCGCTGGGGGACAGCTCTACGAGCAGTACTTC. Encoded protein: CASSLAAGGQLYEQYF.

The V and J genes are TRBV5-1 and TRBJ1-4; D is unclear. Germline CDR1 and CDR2: SGHRS and YFSETQ. The CDR3 runs to 14 residues. Between the trimmed V and J ends, which lost 0 bases and 7 bases, there was a span of 10 bases. CDR3 in DNA: TGCGCCAGCAGCTTGGGCGTACCGGGTGAAAAACTGTTTTTT. Translating gives CASSLGVPGEKLFF.

The chain recombines TRBV30 with TRBJ2-1; 7 nucleotides align to TRBD2. The CDR3 covers 19 residues. V shed 1 base and J 1 base; nucleotides not matched to a gene: 16. Germline CDR1 and CDR2: GTSNPN and SVGIG (reference sequence). The CDR3 region has the DNA TGTGCCTGGAGTGGATTGTCGGGGGGACCTACTTCTTCCTACAATGAGCAGTTCTTC. It codes for CAWSGLSGGPTSSYNEQFF.

The gene calls are TRBV30 and TRBJ1-2, with TRBD1 as a possible D gene (5 bases). The CDR3 has 10 amino acids. V lost 7 bases, J lost 6 bases, and 9 bases lay in between. The V gene's germline CDR1 is GTSNPN and CDR2 SVGIG (reference sequence). This CDR3 is CAFLGHGYTF. The CDR3 nucleotides read TGTGCCTTCCTGGGGCATGGCTACACCTTC.

The CDR3 bases are TGTGCCAGCAGTTCACCCAACGGGGAGACCCAGTACTTC. Protein sequence: CASSSPNGETQYF. The chain recombines TRBV6-5 with TRBJ2-5; D not certain. V was pared by 4 bases and J by 5 bases, with 11 bases between. This CDR3 is 13 amino acids long. The germline gives CDR1 MNHEY, CDR2 SVGAGI.

Worth noting for this clone: Sequence at one end of the junction differs from germline and may be a read error. This chain links TRBV6-1 with TRBJ1-2; maybe TRBD1 (5 bases). The germline V gene encodes CDR1 MNHNS and CDR2 SASEGT. The CDR3 is 14 residues long. CDR3 DNA: TGTGCCAGCAGTGAATCCGGCAGGGCTCTCTCTGTTGCCTTC. Residues: CASSESGRALSVAF.

The J gene is TRBJ2-3, the V gene TRBV7-3; 9 nucleotides align to TRBD1. The germline CDR1 and CDR2 sequences are SGHTA and FQGTGA. This CDR3 has 17 amino acids. The J segment lost 3 bases and the V segment lost 0 bases, leaving 7 bases of the junction unmatched. The chain's CDR3 is CASSLTIRGQGTDTQYF. CDR3 nucleotide sequence: TGTGCCAGCAGCTTAACGATTCGGGGACAGGGAACAGATACGCAGTATTTT.

The chain couples TRBV2 to TRBJ2-7, with D possibly being TRBD2 (6 bases). V was shortened by 6 bases and J by 5 bases, with 17 bases between the two germline ends. The CDR3 is 14 residues long. Germline lookup yields CDR1 SNHLY and CDR2 FYNNEI. The CDR3 DNA follows: TGTGCCAGCAGACCCCCGGAGGGTCTGAACGAGCAGTACTTC. This translates into CASRPPEGLNEQYF. The variable domain in full, completed from reference TRBV2 and TRBJ2-7, reads EPEVTQTPSHQVTQMGQEVILRCVPISNHLYFYWYRQILGQKVEFLVSFYNNEISEKSEIFDDQFSVERPDGSNFTLKIRSTKLEDSAMYFCASRPPEGLNEQYFGPGTRLTVT.

Concerning this clone itself: Other nucleotide sequences from this sample produce the same CDR3. This chain joins TRBV18 and TRBJ1-6, with a tentative D call TRBD1 (6 bases). This CDR3 is built from 15 residues. Trimming left V 3 bases short and J 5 bases short, with 11 bases between. CDR1 is KGHSH, CDR2 LQKENI, per germline. The CDR3 sequence is CASSPNQGNNSPLHF. The CDR3 DNA is TGTGCCAGCTCACCCAACCAGGGGAATAATTCACCCCTCCACTTT.

The chain has TRBV5-4 and TRBJ1-2; tentatively, D is TRBD1 (5 bases). The CDR3 sequence is 15 residues long. Germline V gene lookup returns CDR1 SGHNT and CDR2 YYREEE (reference sequence). V was pared by 4 bases and J by 3 bases, with 16 bases between. The CDR3 loop is CASSPGAPRHYGYTF. The DNA for the CDR3 is TGTGCCAGCAGCCCTGGGGCTCCGAGACACTATGGCTACACCTTC.

The chain couples TRBV18 to TRBJ1-3; D is uncertain. The V end lost 2 bases, the J end lost 3 bases, and 8 bases lay between the germline ends. The CDR3 length is 14 residues. From germline, CDR1 is KGHSH and CDR2 LQKENI. CDR3: CASSPSGGGNTIYF. CDR3 in DNA: TGTGCCAGCTCACCATCAGGAGGTGGAAACACCATATATTTT. Full variable domain (outside the CDR3, taken from reference TRBV18 and TRBJ1-3): NAGVMQNPRHLVRRRGQEARLRCSPMKGHSHVYWYRQLPEEGLKFMVYLQKENIIDESGMPKERFSAEFPKEGPSILRIQQVVRGDSAAYFCASSPSGGGNTIYFGEGSWLTVV.

The rearrangement joins TRBV5-8 to TRBJ1-2, with D possibly TRBD1 on 6 matching bases. V was shortened by 4 bases and J by 2 bases, with 15 bases between the two germline ends. CDR1 is SGHTS, CDR2 YDEGEE, per germline. The CDR3 consists of 15 residues. The CDR3 DNA reads as TGTGCCAGCAGCCCCTCAGGACAGATAAACTATGGCTACACCTTC. Translating it yields CASSPSGQINYGYTF.

The V call is TRBV18, the J call TRBJ2-2, with TRBD1 as a possible D gene (5 bases). The germline V gene has CDR1 KGHSH and CDR2 LQKENI. V was trimmed by 3 bases and J by 5 bases, leaving 10 bases between them. The CDR3 has 14 amino acids. In nucleotides, the CDR3 is TGTGCCAGCTCACCCCAGGGCTTAACCGGGGAGCTGTTTTTT. Encoded protein: CASSPQGLTGELFF.

The J gene is TRBJ1-2, the V gene TRBV11-2, with a possible D match to TRBD1 (6 bases). In germline, CDR1 is SGHAT, CDR2 FQNNGV. V was pared by 3 bases and J by 9 bases, with 14 bases between. The CDR3 is 13 residues long. The CDR3 sequence is CASSFPGEGSYTF. CDR3 nucleotide sequence: TGTGCCAGCAGCTTCCCAGGGGAGGGGAGCTACACCTTC.

The V and J genes are TRBV28 and TRBJ2-7, with D possibly TRBD1 on 8 matching bases. The CDR3 has 16 residues. V lost 5 bases and J 6 bases, leaving 23 bases between the germline ends. The V gene's germline CDR1 is MDHEN and CDR2 SYDVKM. As DNA, the CDR3 is TGTGCCAGCAGTCTTAGGGGGGGACAGGTTCCCTCCGAGCAGTACTTC. Translation: CASSLRGGQVPSEQYF.